A selection of T cell receptor beta chains follows, all from one sample in a study of cytomegalovirus exposure and HLA in healthy donors. The table came from immunoSEQ multiplex PCR; TCRdb's copy has only in-frame clones and leaves some out. The profile shows some 100,000 clones, about 80% of them singletons. Sequencing was carried out using PBMCs. All receptors derive from a female donor in good health and CMV-seropositive. Each CDR3 is given with its conserved first and last residue. The order of the fields is clone size, D gene, J gene, V gene, CDR3 protein, CDR3 DNA. A D gene is named only where the DNA matches it firmly. Some rows mark clone size as missing; the rest say once, few, many or name a class of expanded clone.

clone_size: -
d_call: -
j_call: TRBJ1-5
v_call: TRBV10-2
cdr3_aa: CASSGLQDMVQPQHF
cdr3_nt: TGCGCCAGCAGTGGTTTGCAGGATATGGTTCAGCCCCAGCATTTT

clone_size: -
d_call: TRBD1
j_call: TRBJ2-2
v_call: TRBV5-1
cdr3_aa: CASSPRTGNGELFF
cdr3_nt: TGCGCCAGCAGCCCGAGGACAGGGAACGGGGAGCTGTTTTTT

clone_size: -
d_call: -
j_call: TRBJ2-5
v_call: TRBV19
cdr3_aa: CASSPNSPRETQYF
cdr3_nt: TGTGCCAGTAGCCCAAACAGCCCCCGGGAGACCCAGTACTTC

clone_size: -
d_call: TRBD2
j_call: TRBJ2-5
v_call: TRBV10-1
cdr3_aa: CASSESKSGRTGETQYF
cdr3_nt: TGCGCCAGCAGTGAGTCGAAGAGCGGGAGGACGGGGGAGACCCAGTACTTC

clone_size: -
d_call: TRBD1
j_call: TRBJ1-2
v_call: TRBV5-1
cdr3_aa: CASSLSRGPNYGYTF
cdr3_nt: TGCGCCAGCAGCTTGTCCAGGGGGCCCAACTATGGCTACACCTTC

clone_size: few
d_call: TRBD1
j_call: TRBJ1-1
v_call: TRBV27
cdr3_aa: CASSLSNYDEQGSTEAFF
cdr3_nt: TGTGCCAGCAGTTTATCGAACTACGACGAACAGGGGAGCACTGAAGCTTTCTTT

clone_size: -
d_call: -
j_call: TRBJ2-7
v_call: TRBV10-3
cdr3_aa: CAISGSGGGYEQYF
cdr3_nt: TGTGCCATCAGTGGATCAGGGGGAGGATACGAGCAGTACTTC

clone_size: -
d_call: -
j_call: TRBJ1-2
v_call: TRBV5-1
cdr3_aa: CASRTDNYGYTF
cdr3_nt: TGCGCCAGCCGGACAGATAACTATGGCTACACCTTC

clone_size: -
d_call: TRBD1
j_call: TRBJ1-1
v_call: TRBV5-4
cdr3_aa: CASSLGGGTGRWKGDTEAFF
cdr3_nt: TGTGCCAGCAGCTTGGGGGGAGGGACAGGGCGATGGAAAGGCGACACTGAAGCTTTCTTT

clone_size: -
d_call: TRBD2
j_call: TRBJ2-1
v_call: TRBV11-3
cdr3_aa: CASSLASREGEQFF
cdr3_nt: TGTGCCAGCAGCTTAGCTTCCCGGGAGGGTGAGCAGTTCTTC

clone_size: -
d_call: TRBD2
j_call: TRBJ2-1
v_call: TRBV10-1
cdr3_aa: CASSEGPGLGFF
cdr3_nt: TGCGCCAGCAGTGAGGGGCCGGGACTAGGGTTCTTC

clone_size: -
d_call: -
j_call: TRBJ1-2
v_call: TRBV14
cdr3_aa: CASSHGQNYGYTF
cdr3_nt: TGTGCCAGCAGCCACGGACAGAACTATGGCTACACCTTC

clone_size: -
d_call: -
j_call: TRBJ1-5
v_call: TRBV29-1
cdr3_aa: CSVEAGSGPQHF
cdr3_nt: TGCAGCGTTGAGGCTGGGTCAGGGCCCCAGCATTTT

clone_size: -
d_call: TRBD1
j_call: TRBJ1-1
v_call: TRBV4-3
cdr3_aa: CASSRTTGATEAFF
cdr3_nt: TGCGCCAGCAGCCGCACGACAGGGGCCACTGAAGCTTTCTTT

clone_size: -
d_call: TRBD2
j_call: TRBJ2-3
v_call: TRBV9
cdr3_aa: CASSARGLTSTDTQYF
cdr3_nt: TGTGCCAGCAGCGCACGGGGACTAACTAGCACAGATACGCAGTATTTT

clone_size: -
d_call: -
j_call: TRBJ2-7
v_call: TRBV7-9
cdr3_aa: CASSSLQRVSYEQYF
cdr3_nt: TGTGCCAGCAGCTCCCTCCAGCGGGTCTCCTACGAGCAGTACTTC

clone_size: -
d_call: TRBD1
j_call: TRBJ2-7
v_call: TRBV6-6
cdr3_aa: CASTTGDPYEQYF
cdr3_nt: TGTGCCAGCACTACAGGGGACCCCTACGAGCAGTACTTC

clone_size: -
d_call: TRBD2
j_call: TRBJ2-5
v_call: TRBV19
cdr3_aa: CASSLPGSSGEGETQYF
cdr3_nt: TGTGCCAGTAGTCTCCCCGGGAGCAGCGGGGAGGGAGAGACCCAGTACTTC

clone_size: -
d_call: TRBD1
j_call: TRBJ1-6
v_call: TRBV7-9
cdr3_aa: CASSLAGTGGAALHF
cdr3_nt: TGTGCCAGCAGCTTAGCGGGGACAGGGGGAGCGGCCCTCCACTTT

clone_size: -
d_call: -
j_call: TRBJ2-3
v_call: TRBV2
cdr3_aa: CASSETGLDTQYF
cdr3_nt: TGTGCCAGCAGTGAGACAGGACTTGATACGCAGTATTTT

clone_size: -
d_call: -
j_call: TRBJ1-2
v_call: TRBV7-2
cdr3_aa: CASSLRTDNYGYTF
cdr3_nt: TGTGCCAGCAGCTTAAGGACAGATAACTATGGCTACACCTTC

clone_size: -
d_call: -
j_call: TRBJ2-1
v_call: TRBV4-1
cdr3_aa: CASSQGHPSSYNEQFF
cdr3_nt: TGCGCCAGCAGCCAGGGACATCCGAGCTCCTACAATGAGCAGTTCTTC

clone_size: -
d_call: TRBD2
j_call: TRBJ2-7
v_call: TRBV18
cdr3_aa: CASSTGLASSYEQYF
cdr3_nt: TGTGCCAGCTCAACGGGACTAGCGAGCTCCTACGAGCAGTACTTC

clone_size: -
d_call: -
j_call: TRBJ2-7
v_call: TRBV5-4
cdr3_aa: CASSRGGVPYEQYF
cdr3_nt: TGTGCCAGCAGCCGGGGCGGGGTTCCCTACGAGCAGTACTTC

clone_size: -
d_call: -
j_call: TRBJ1-6
v_call: TRBV2
cdr3_aa: CASTAGAVNSPLHF
cdr3_nt: TGTGCCAGCACTGCAGGGGCGGTAAATTCACCCCTCCACTTT

clone_size: -
d_call: TRBD1
j_call: TRBJ2-1
v_call: TRBV7-2
cdr3_aa: CASSTGQGHNEQFF
cdr3_nt: TGTGCCAGCAGCACTGGACAGGGGCACAATGAGCAGTTCTTC

clone_size: -
d_call: -
j_call: TRBJ2-7
v_call: TRBV5-1
cdr3_aa: CASSRSSSEQYF
cdr3_nt: TGCGCCAGCAGCCGTAGCTCGTCTGAGCAGTACTTC

clone_size: few
d_call: -
j_call: TRBJ2-1
v_call: TRBV9
cdr3_aa: CASSVDPASLDEQFF
cdr3_nt: TGTGCCAGCAGCGTAGACCCTGCTAGTTTGGATGAGCAGTTCTTC

clone_size: few
d_call: -
j_call: TRBJ1-4
v_call: TRBV25-1
cdr3_aa: CASSEAGVGEKLFF
cdr3_nt: TGTGCCAGCAGTGAAGCCGGGGTTGGTGAAAAACTGTTTTTT

clone_size: -
d_call: TRBD2
j_call: TRBJ2-3
v_call: TRBV7-2
cdr3_aa: CASSLEGLAGGPDTQYF
cdr3_nt: TGTGCCAGCAGCTTAGAGGGACTAGCGGGGGGGCCGGATACGCAATATTTT